These T cell receptor beta chains were read from a single sample in a study of blood T cell repertoires in COVID-19. TCRdb keeps only in-frame clones here, not all; method: immunoSEQ multiplex PCR. Found here are around 110,000 clones, approximately 84% of them singletons; the top ten hold less than 9%. Sequenced: peripheral blood. These receptors were taken from a man in his 70s with active or convalescent COVID-19. Each CDR3 is given with its conserved first and last residue. A D gene is named only where the DNA matches it firmly. Not every row has a clone size; where given, it reads once, few, many or a size class.

abundance: NA; j_gene: TRBJ2-4; v_gene: TRBV6-5; d_gene: TRBD1; CDR3aa: CASRGTGGDIQYF; CDR3nt: TGTGCCAGCAGAGGGACAGGGGGAGACATTCAGTACTTC
abundance: NA; j_gene: TRBJ1-4; v_gene: TRBV5-1; d_gene: TRBD1; CDR3aa: CASSLARQGANEKLFF; CDR3nt: TGCGCCAGCAGCTTGGCGCGACAGGGAGCTAATGAAAAACTGTTTTTT
abundance: few; j_gene: TRBJ1-1; v_gene: TRBV12-5; d_gene: NA; CDR3aa: CASGLSGGTGKERGTEAFF; CDR3nt: TGTGCTAGTGGTTTGTCGGGTGGTACAGGGAAGGAGCGAGGCACTGAAGCTTTCTTT
abundance: NA; j_gene: TRBJ1-5; v_gene: TRBV2; d_gene: NA; CDR3aa: CASSEGHKANQPQHF; CDR3nt: TGTGCCAGCAGTGAGGGGCACAAAGCAAATCAGCCCCAGCATTTT
abundance: NA; j_gene: TRBJ2-3; v_gene: TRBV29-1; d_gene: TRBD2; CDR3aa: CSAVAGGSTDTQYF; CDR3nt: TGCAGCGCTGTAGCGGGGGGAAGCACAGATACGCAGTATTTT
abundance: NA; j_gene: TRBJ2-7; v_gene: TRBV11-3; d_gene: NA; CDR3aa: CASTEDSYEQYF; CDR3nt: TGTGCCAGCACGGAGGATTCCTACGAGCAGTACTTC
abundance: NA; j_gene: TRBJ1-2; v_gene: TRBV2; d_gene: TRBD1; CDR3aa: CASSERGQVSASYGYTF; CDR3nt: TGTGCCAGCAGTGAACGAGGACAGGTCTCCGCAAGCTATGGCTACACCTTC
abundance: NA; j_gene: TRBJ2-2; v_gene: TRBV9; d_gene: TRBD1; CDR3aa: CPPTTRQGGPGELFF; CDR3nt: TGTCCCCCCACCACCCGACAGGGGGGGCCCGGGGAGCTGTTTTTT
abundance: few; j_gene: TRBJ1-5; v_gene: TRBV6-6; d_gene: TRBD1; CDR3aa: CASRGQGRAFQPQHF; CDR3nt: TGTGCCAGCAGAGGACAGGGGCGGGCTTTTCAGCCCCAGCATTTT
abundance: NA; j_gene: TRBJ2-5; v_gene: TRBV7-2; d_gene: TRBD2; CDR3aa: CASSLEGLALETQYF; CDR3nt: TGTGCCAGCAGCTTAGAAGGACTAGCGCTGGAGACCCAGTACTTC
abundance: NA; j_gene: TRBJ1-4; v_gene: TRBV30; d_gene: NA; CDR3aa: CAWSMARLNEKLFF; CDR3nt: TGTGCCTGGAGTATGGCCAGGCTTAATGAAAAACTGTTTTTT